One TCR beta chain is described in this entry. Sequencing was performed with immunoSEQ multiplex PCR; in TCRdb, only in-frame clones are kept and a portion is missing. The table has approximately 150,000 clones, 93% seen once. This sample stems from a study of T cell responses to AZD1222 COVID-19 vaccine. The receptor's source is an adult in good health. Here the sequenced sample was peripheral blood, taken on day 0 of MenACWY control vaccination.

CDR3: CASSPAVDEKLFF. Written as DNA, the CDR3 is TGTGCCAGCTCACCGGCGGTAGATGAAAAACTGTTTTTT. This chain uses TRBV18 with TRBJ1-4, with unresolved D. The V gene lost 3 bases and the J gene lost 6 bases, with 8 bases spanning the gap. The CDR3 runs 13 residues. Germline-derived CDR1 and CDR2 are KGHSH and LQKENI.